The present entry profiles one T cell receptor beta chain with its context. Using immunoSEQ multiplex PCR, the repertoire was profiled, and TCRdb retains in-frame clones only, with some absent. The table records fewer than 300,000 clones, 75% to 95% of them present only once. This entry is derived from a study of blood T cell repertoires in COVID-19. About the research overall: Acute and convalescent COVID-19 samples came from the United States, Italy and Spain.

V shed 5 bases and J shed 2 bases, with 10 bases lying between them. The CDR3 length is 14 residues. Per germline, CDR1 MDHEN and CDR2 SYDVKM. The V and J genes are TRBV28 and TRBJ1-3; D call uncertain. The receptor was derived from a woman in her twenties or thirties who had recovered from COVID-19. Sequencing was carried out using PBMCs or T cells enriched from blood (not recorded which). The CDR3 DNA reads as TGTGCCAGCAGTCCCAGTTCCCCTGGAAACACCATATATTTT. It specifies CASSPSSPGNTIYF.